The present entry profiles one TCR beta chain with its context. Its antigen is unidentified. An end of the junction differs from the germline gene, which may be a read error. The CDR3 is 15 amino acids. Per germline, CDR1 MGHDK and CDR2 SYGVNS. These data come from a study of T cell repertoires in cytomegalovirus infection. Study-level information: It can be stated that public TCR beta signatures indicated CMV infection as well as a matching HLA type.

TCRdb ran MiXCR on the reads and lists one entry per CDR3 protein. The sample shows under 90,000 distinct CDR3 sequences, about 44% of them seen only once. The clonotype was recovered from a human donor in good health (CMV status not recorded). Some clones in this sample may be carry-over from other donors' samples. The specimen was CD8+ T cells from cultured PBMCs, collected from culture after CMV antigen stimulation. This chain connects TRBV25-1 to TRBJ1-2; D may be TRBD1 (5 bases). Here the CDR3 reads CASIEESPGLDGYTF. The CDR3 DNA follows: TGTGCCAGCATTGAAGAATCACCAGGGTTGGATGGCTACACCTTC.